The present T cell receptor beta chain was sequenced within a study of OX40 agonist ivuxolimab in advanced cancers. Study-level background: At 0.01 to 10 mg/kg, ivuxolimab was administered intravenously to patients every 2 weeks. Study results and limitations: Some nonresponders likewise displayed low normalized T-cell clonal expansion.

V was cut by 5 bases and J by 4 bases, with 12 bases left in between. The CDR3 is 13 amino acids. The germline V gene has CDR1 SGHDT and CDR2 YYEEEE. Here immunoSEQ multiplex PCR was the method, and the copy in TCRdb shows in-frame clones only, minus some. The table lists approximately 79,000 clones, approximately 95% of them singletons. Points on this clone: Its antigen is undetermined.

The clonotype comes from an adult with an advanced solid tumor such as melanoma, head and neck, liver or kidney cancer. V gene TRBV5-6 combines with J gene TRBJ1-1; D ambiguous. This specimen was CD4+ or CD8+ T cells sorted from blood, taken in a trial of the OX40 agonist ivuxolimab. The CDR3 loop is CASRAAGSTEAFF. CDR3 bases: TGTGCCAGCAGGGCTGCGGGTTCCACTGAAGCTTTCTTT. Combining the CDR3 with reference TRBV5-6 and TRBJ1-1 gives the whole variable domain DAGVTQSPTHLIKTRGQQVTLRCSPKSGHDTVSWYQQALGQGPQFIFQYYEEEERQRGNFPDRFSGHQFPNYSSELNVNALLLGDSALYLCASRAAGSTEAFFGQGTRLTVV.